Presented here are 3 T cell receptor beta chains from one specimen sequenced in a study of T cells after yellow fever vaccination. MiXCR, run by TCRdb on the 5' RACE reads, gives a single entry per CDR3 protein. This sample has 400,000 or so distinct CDR3 sequences, with 6.2% found just once. This specimen was PBMCs, taken 5 days after the yellow fever booster vaccination. All receptors derive from a man under 40 who received the YFV17D yellow fever vaccine.

This clonotype came up many times. This chain connects TRBV7-9 to TRBJ2-5, with 14 bases aligning to TRBD2. This CDR3 is built from 14 residues. The germline V gene encodes CDR1 SEHNR and CDR2 FQNEAQ (reference sequence). V was clipped by 9 bases and J by 5 bases; unmatched bases: 5. The DNA for the CDR3 is TGTGCCAGTGGGACTAGCGGGAGTTTGGAGACCCAGTACTTC. Amino acids: CASGTSGSLETQYF. The full variable domain, with the rest looked up from reference TRBV7-9 and TRBJ2-5, is DTGVSQNPRHKITKRGQNVTFRCDPISEHNRLYWYRQTLGQGPEFLTYFQNEAQLEKSRLLSDRFSAERPKGSFSTLEIQRTEQGDSAMYLCASGTSGSLETQYFGPGTRLLVL.

There are many counts of this clonotype. The chain joins TRBV29-1 to TRBJ2-1; D is possibly TRBD2 (5 bases). V was shortened by 4 bases and J by 1 base, with 11 bases between the two germline ends. The CDR3 is made up of 14 amino acids. Per the germline V gene, CDR1 is SQVTM and CDR2 is ANQGSEA. The chain's CDR3 is CSVVGSASYNEQFF. CDR3 nucleotides: TGCAGCGTTGTTGGTAGCGCTTCCTACAATGAGCAGTTCTTC.

This clonotype was detected ten times or more. The V gene is TRBV6-5, the J gene TRBJ2-7; 12 nucleotides align to TRBD1. This CDR3 spans 15 amino acids. V lost 4 bases and J lost 5; bases outside the gene matches: 6. Germline CDR1 reads MNHEY; CDR2 reads SVGAGI. The CDR3 here is CASSSPGTGGHEQYF. CDR3 bases: TGTGCCAGCAGTTCCCCCGGGACAGGGGGCCACGAGCAGTACTTC.